This T cell receptor beta chain comes out of a study of cytomegalovirus exposure and HLA in healthy donors. Whole-study context: In an early release, HLA-typed donors contributed approximately 82 million unique TCR sequences. Study findings and constraints: Reports indicate that TCR beta sequences accurately predicted the HLA-A and HLA-B alleles of most subjects. A later analysis revealed that TCR association rates differed between HLA loci, peaking at DRB1 and bottoming out at HLA-C.

V was cut by 4 bases and J by 4 bases, with 27 bases left in between. The CDR3 covers 20 residues. The germline V gene has CDR1 SGHKS and CDR2 YYEKEE (reference sequence). The PCR used 60 Vbeta and 13 Jbeta primers. In the authors' methods: Unique TCR beta chains numbered around 80 million in a later analysis, with roughly 10 million shared. The repertoire was sequenced with immunoSEQ multiplex PCR; TCRdb's copy has only in-frame clones and lacks some. V, J and clone size are those of that table, while D and trimming were read from the DNA. The table for this sample gives some 140,000 clones. On this clone itself: Its antigen is unidentified.

The rearrangement joins TRBV5-5 to TRBJ2-6; TRBD1 might be the D (5 bases). The sequence was collected from an older woman in good health and CMV-seronegative. The sample comprised PBMCs. The CDR3 DNA is TGTGCCAGCAGCGTTAGCTTATCTGGGTGGGGCCCGACGGGGGCCAACGTCCTGACTTTC. Amino acids: CASSVSLSGWGPTGANVLTF. The whole variable domain, filled in from reference TRBV5-5 and TRBJ2-6, reads DAGVTQSPTHLIKTRGQQVTLRCSPISGHKSVSWYQQVLGQGPQFIFQYYEKEERGRGNFPDRFSARQFPNYSSELNVNALLLGDSALYLCASSVSLSGWGPTGANVLTFGAGSRLTVL.